What follows are 25 T cell receptor beta chains derived from one specimen sequenced in a study of blood T cell repertoires in COVID-19. Repertoires were generated with immunoSEQ multiplex PCR, while TCRdb's copy carries only in-frame clones and drops some. The profile shows fewer than 150,000 clones, 85% of them singletons. Sequencing was performed on peripheral blood. All receptors derive from a human donor in a cohort sampled during active COVID-19.

V usage is TRBV12-3 or TRBV12-4 and J usage is TRBJ1-2; D uncertain. CDR3 length: 13 amino acids. Between the trimmed V and J ends, which lost 3 bases and 5 bases, there was a span of 10 bases. CDR3 nucleotide sequence: TGTGCCAGCAGTTTCAATCAGGCTTATGGCTACACCTTC. Amino acid sequence: CASSFNQAYGYTF.

V gene TRBV9 combines with J gene TRBJ1-3; 7 positions match TRBD1. This CDR3 spans 15 amino acids. From germline, CDR1 is SGDLS and CDR2 YYNGEE. J gave up 2 bases and V 3 bases, and 5 bases lay outside the gene matches. The CDR3 bases are TGTGCCAGCAGCGACCGACAGGGAGCTGGAAACACCATATATTTT. Its protein product is CASSDRQGAGNTIYF.

This CDR3 reads CASSPLAGGPVDTQYF. CDR3 nucleotide sequence: TGTGCCAGCAGCCCCTTAGCGGGGGGGCCCGTAGATACGCAGTATTTT. The J gene is TRBJ2-3, the V gene TRBV7-9; 11 bases agree with TRBD2. Germline lookup yields CDR1 SEHNR and CDR2 FQNEAQ (reference sequence). The CDR3 is made up of 16 amino acids. The V segment lost 5 bases and the J segment 5 bases; nucleotides outside the gene matches: 9.

The chain combines TRBV6-2 or TRBV6-3 with TRBJ1-4; D might be TRBD1 (5 bases). This CDR3 region has 16 residues. Germline assignment: CDR1 MNHEY and CDR2 SVGEGT. The germline V and J ends were trimmed by 4 bases and 8 bases, with 20 bases remaining between them. CDR3 sequence (DNA): TGTGCCAGCAGTTTCCGAGAGGCAACCTGGGGCGAAAAACTGTTTTTT. Translating gives CASSFREATWGEKLFF.

The CDR3 loop is CASSLGRGQETQYF. For the CDR3, the DNA is TGTGCTAGCTCGCTGGGGCGTGGACAAGAGACCCAGTACTTC. The chain joins TRBV12-5 to TRBJ2-5, with TRBD1 as a possible D gene (5 bases). Trimming left V 9 bases short and J 2 bases short, with 16 bases between. CDR1 is LGHNT, CDR2 FRNRAP, per germline. The length of the CDR3 is 14 residues. Looking up the rest from reference TRBV12-5 and TRBJ2-5 gives the full variable domain: DARVTQTPRHKVTEMGQEVTMRCQPILGHNTVFWYRQTMMQGLELLAYFRNRAPLDDSGMPKDRFSAEMPDATLATLKIQPSEPRDSAVYFCASSLGRGQETQYFGPGTRLLVL.

Comments on this clone: Additional DNA sequences in this sample encode the identical CDR3. The J gene is TRBJ1-5, the V gene TRBV6-6; 9 bases align to TRBD1. Trimming at V came to 2 bases and at J to 7 bases, leaving 6 bases not matched to a gene. Per the germline V gene, CDR1 is MNHNY and CDR2 is SVGAGI (reference sequence). The CDR3 sequence is 15 residues long. The CDR3 loop reads CASSYRTGVTQPQHF. In DNA, the CDR3 is TGTGCCAGCAGTTACCGGACAGGGGTCACCCAGCCCCAGCATTTT.

This chain connects TRBV6-2 or TRBV6-3 to TRBJ1-5; D remains ambiguous. Germline V lookup: CDR1 MNHEY, CDR2 SVGEGT. V lost 3 bases and J 3 bases, leaving 21 bases between the germline ends. This CDR3 contains 18 residues. The CDR3 DNA sequence: TGTGCCAGCAGTTATATAACAAGGTCGGGTGCCCTCAATCAGCCCCAGCATTTT. Its protein is CASSYITRSGALNQPQHF.

The chain is built from TRBV6-5 and TRBJ2-7, with TRBD1 identical over 8 bases. This CDR3 region has 12 residues. With V trimmed by 7 bases and J by 5 bases, 4 bases remained unmatched. Germline CDR1 reads MNHEY; CDR2 reads SVGAGI. CDR3 region: CASTDRVNEQYF. The CDR3 nucleotides are TGTGCCAGCACGGACAGGGTAAACGAGCAGTACTTC.

The chain recombines TRBV7-2 with TRBJ1-1, with D perhaps matching TRBD1 (5 bases). The CDR3 is 14 residues long. The germline V gene encodes CDR1 SGHTA and CDR2 FQGNSA. Deletions cut 5 bases from V and 1 base from J, with 11 bases between. Here the CDR3 DNA reads TGTGCCAGCAGCCCAGGGCAGGGGAACACTGAAGCTTTCTTT. This sequence encodes CASSPGQGNTEAFF. The complete variable domain, with remaining parts taken from reference TRBV7-2 and TRBJ1-1, reads GAGVSQSPSNKVTEKGKDVELRCDPISGHTALYWYRQSLGQGLEFLIYFQGNSAPDKSGLPSDRFSAERTGGSVSTLTIQRTQQEDSAVYLCASSPGQGNTEAFFGQGTRLTVV.

The rearrangement links TRBV6-6 to TRBJ1-6; a weak D match, TRBD1 (6 bases). With 6 bases removed from V and 3 bases from J, the gap between germline ends came to 9 bases. This CDR3 spans 14 amino acids. In germline, CDR1 is MNHNY, CDR2 SVGAGI (reference sequence). The CDR3 nucleotides are TGTGCCAGCAGCCGGACAGACTATAATTCACCCCTCCACTTT. Its protein is CASSRTDYNSPLHF.

V is TRBV2 and J is TRBJ1-1; perhaps TRBD1 as D (6 bases). The CDR3 has 13 amino acids. Germline lookup yields CDR1 SNHLY and CDR2 FYNNEI. With 6 bases removed from V and 5 bases from J, the gap between germline ends came to 13 bases. In DNA, the CDR3 is TGTGCCAGCAGCGGTAGACAGGTGACTGAAGCTTTCTTT. Encoded protein: CASSGRQVTEAFF.

The chain employs TRBV2 and TRBJ1-5; tentative D call: TRBD1 (5 bases). In germline, CDR1 is SNHLY, CDR2 FYNNEI. Trimming removed 5 bases at V and 0 bases at J, with 8 bases between. CDR3 length: 14 residues. The CDR3 bases are TGTGCCAGCAGTCGACAGAATAGCAATCAGCCCCAGCATTTT. Protein: CASSRQNSNQPQHF.

The chain employs TRBV21-1 and TRBJ2-3; the table's D call TRBD2 went unverified against the DNA. TRBV21-1 is reported as a pseudogene. The CDR3 has 14 residues. CDR3 region: CASSTVQFGDTQYF. CDR3 nucleotides: TGTGCCAGCAGCACGGTCCAATTCGGAGATACGCAGTATTTT.

This chain uses TRBV7-8 with TRBJ1-3, with D possibly TRBD1 on 5 matching bases. The CDR3 is 11 amino acids. Germline V gene sequence: CDR1 SGHVS, CDR2 FQNEAQ. The V and J ends lost 5 bases and 8 bases respectively, with 7 bases between them. DNA of the CDR3: TGTGCCAGCAGCCCAGGGTACACCATATATTTT. This gives the protein CASSPGYTIYF.

The gene calls are TRBV28 and TRBJ1-4, with 7 bases fitting TRBD1. V dropped 7 bases and J dropped 1; count of bases not matched to a gene: 15. Germline V lookup: CDR1 MDHEN, CDR2 SYDVKM. This CDR3 has 18 amino acids. CDR3 sequence reads: CASIPVTDRAVTNEKLFF. For the CDR3, the DNA is TGTGCCAGCATTCCCGTCACCGACAGGGCTGTAACTAATGAAAAACTGTTTTTT. The entire variable domain, with the rest obtained from reference TRBV28 and TRBJ1-4, is as follows: DVKVTQSSRYLVKRTGEKVFLECVQDMDHENMFWYRQDPGLGLRLIYFSYDVKMKEKGDIPEGYSVSREKKERFSLILESASTNQTSMYLCASIPVTDRAVTNEKLFFGSGTQLSVL.

V is TRBV7-6 and J is TRBJ2-5; no clear D gene. The CDR3 is 15 amino acids. V was pared by 1 base and J by 1 base, with 10 bases between. CDR1 is SGHVS, CDR2 FNYEAQ, per germline. The CDR3 sequence is CASSLGPSAQETQYF. The DNA for the CDR3 is TGTGCCAGCAGCTTAGGACCTAGTGCCCAAGAGACCCAGTACTTC. The full variable domain, with the rest looked up from reference TRBV7-6 and TRBJ2-5, is GAGVSQSPRYKVTKRGQDVALRCDPISGHVSLYWYRQALGQGPEFLTYFNYEAQQDKSGLPNDRFSAERPEGSISTLTIQRTEQRDSAMYRCASSLGPSAQETQYFGPGTRLLVL.

This rearrangement joins TRBV30 to TRBJ1-1; 10 positions agree with TRBD1. Germline CDR1 is GTSNPN and CDR2 is SVGIG (reference sequence). The CDR3 loop spans 17 amino acids. Losses at the gene ends were 2 bases for V and 0 bases for J; bases not matched to a gene: 9. CDR3 DNA: TGTGCCTGGAGTCGACAGGGGGCCTTGGTGTTGAACACTGAAGCTTTCTTT. Its protein product is CAWSRQGALVLNTEAFF.

V usage is TRBV7-2 and J usage is TRBJ1-1, with 8 bases that match TRBD1. Germline V gene data show CDR1 as SGHTA and CDR2 as FQGNSA. V shed 4 bases and J 4 bases; nucleotides not matched to a gene: 8. The CDR3 spans 15 residues. The CDR3 nucleotides read TGTGCCAGCAGCTCCCAGGGGGCTTGGACCACTGAAGCTTTCTTT. Its protein is CASSSQGAWTTEAFF.

This clone was found once. A read error may produce the germline difference seen at one junction end. This chain links TRBV5-1 with TRBJ1-6; a weak D match, TRBD1 (6 bases). The germline CDR1 and CDR2 sequences are SGHRS and YFSETQ. The CDR3 spans 14 residues. CDR3: CASSLGGPGLSLHF. Here the CDR3 DNA reads TGCGCCAGCAGTTTGGGGGGCCCAGGGTTATCCCTCCACTTT.

The rearrangement uses TRBV4-3 and TRBJ2-1, with 12 bases aligning to TRBD2. The CDR3 sequence is 16 residues long. The V gene's germline CDR1 is LGHNA and CDR2 YSLEER. With 2 bases clipped from V and 4 bases from J, the junction kept 3 bases outside the gene matches. CDR3 coding DNA: TGCGCCAGCAGCCAAACTAGCGGGGGGCAATACAATGAGCAGTTCTTC. Amino acids: CASSQTSGGQYNEQFF.

The chain employs TRBV5-8 and TRBJ1-5; no definite D call. The length of the CDR3 is 15 residues. The germline gives CDR1 SGHTS, CDR2 YDEGEE. Trimming took 0 bases from V and 6 from J, leaving 13 bases between them. CDR3 DNA: TGTGCCAGCAGCTTGGACGGTATAGCGGGTCAGCCCCAGCATTTT. This translates into CASSLDGIAGQPQHF.

The V gene is TRBV19, the J gene TRBJ1-4; 7 nucleotides align to TRBD1. The CDR3 length is 16 residues. J lost 3 bases, V lost 6 bases, and 10 bases had no gene match. The V gene's germline CDR1 is LNHDA and CDR2 SQIVND (reference sequence). Here the CDR3 reads CASRRRAGQSNEKLFF. The CDR3 DNA reads as TGTGCCAGTAGGAGACGGGCGGGACAGTCTAATGAAAAACTGTTTTTT.

The chain joins TRBV28 to TRBJ2-6, with a weak D call TRBD2 (5 bases). With 10 bases removed from V and 0 bases from J, the gap between germline ends came to 10 bases. CDR3 size: 14 residues. Germline loops: CDR1 MDHEN, CDR2 SYDVKM. CDR3 in amino acids: CAIRRGSGANVLTF. The CDR3 bases are TGTGCCATCCGCCGGGGCTCTGGGGCCAACGTCCTGACTTTC.

V usage is TRBV7-2 and J usage is TRBJ1-2, with D perhaps matching TRBD1 (5 bases). The CDR3 runs 14 residues. The germline V and J ends were trimmed by 4 bases and 4 bases, with 13 bases remaining between them. The germline gives CDR1 SGHTA, CDR2 FQGNSA. This CDR3 is CASSSKSGGYGYTF. As DNA, the CDR3 is TGTGCCAGCAGCTCAAAATCGGGGGGCTATGGCTACACCTTC.

This clone has only one observation. V usage is TRBV28 and J usage is TRBJ2-5, with D perhaps matching TRBD2 (5 bases). V lost 3 bases and J 5 bases, leaving 16 bases between the germline ends. The CDR3 has 15 amino acids. The germline gives CDR1 MDHEN, CDR2 SYDVKM. The CDR3 loop is CASSFRGKVEETQYF. The DNA for the CDR3 is TGTGCCAGCAGTTTTCGGGGTAAAGTCGAGGAGACCCAGTACTTC. The full variable domain, rest sourced from reference TRBV28 and TRBJ2-5, is DVKVTQSSRYLVKRTGEKVFLECVQDMDHENMFWYRQDPGLGLRLIYFSYDVKMKEKGDIPEGYSVSREKKERFSLILESASTNQTSMYLCASSFRGKVEETQYFGPGTRLLVL.